These 30 T cell receptor beta chains originate from one sample sequenced in a study of graft-versus-host responses after intestinal transplantation. Sequencing used immunoSEQ multiplex PCR; TCRdb keeps in-frame clones, though not all of them. In the table there are 3,700 or so clones, 20% to 25% of which are singletons. This material consisted of alloreactive CD4+ T cells from a mixed lymphocyte reaction culture, taken before transplantation. Subset denoted: CFSE-low proliferating T cells sorted from approximately six-day pre-transplant mixed lymphocyte reaction (GvH or HvG direction). The receptor set was obtained from a human patient who was an organ donor for intestinal transplantation.

This chain uses TRBV29-1 with TRBJ2-2, with 8 nucleotides matching TRBD1. Trimming removed 7 bases from V and 4 bases from J; junction bases left unmatched: 2. CDR3 length: 12 amino acids. CDR1 SQVTM and CDR2 ANQGSEA come from the germline V gene. The CDR3 coding sequence is TGCAGCGGGACAGGGCTCACCGGGGAGCTGTTTTTT. This gives the protein CSGTGLTGELFF.

By share, this clone counts as medium-sized (0.01 to 0.1%). The rearrangement uses TRBV30 and TRBJ2-6; TRBD2 might be the D (5 bases). The CDR3 is made up of 13 amino acids. Looked up from germline, CDR1 is GTSNPN and CDR2 is SVGIG (reference sequence). V lost 3 bases to trimming and J lost 12 bases, with 15 bases between them. CDR3 region: CAWRFGVDGVLTF. CDR3 DNA sequence: TGTGCCTGGAGGTTCGGGGTGGACGGCGTCCTGACTTTC.

V gene TRBV19 combines with J gene TRBJ2-6; D not resolved. This CDR3 has 18 residues. The germline V gene has CDR1 LNHDA and CDR2 SQIVND (reference sequence). V shed 4 bases and J shed 5 bases, with 21 bases lying between them. The CDR3 region is CASSNTRQITSRANVLTF. CDR3 DNA sequence: TGTGCCAGTAGTAATACTCGACAAATCACAAGTCGGGCCAACGTCCTGACTTTC.

This clone is medium-sized (0.01 to 0.1%) within its sample. The chain couples TRBV6-6 to TRBJ2-7; 10 positions match TRBD2. The CDR3 has 14 residues. The V and J ends lost 10 bases and 2 bases, in that order; junction bases with no gene match: 8. Germline lookup yields CDR1 MNHNY and CDR2 SVGAGI (reference sequence). CDR3 sequence: CATTIAGGPYEQYV. The CDR3 region has the DNA TGTGCCACGACAATAGCGGGGGGCCCCTACGAGCAGTACGTC.

This clone was recorded a few times. Different DNA sequences within this sample yield the same CDR3. This chain uses TRBV19 with TRBJ1-2; no clear D gene. Trimming took 4 bases from V and 7 from J, leaving 16 bases between them. CDR1 is LNHDA, CDR2 SQIVND, per germline (reference sequence). The CDR3 has 14 amino acids. The CDR3 DNA sequence: TGTGCCAGTAGTAACTCATTTTCACGGTCTGGCTACACCTTC. Protein sequence: CASSNSFSRSGYTF.

This clone is classed as medium-sized (0.01 to 0.1%). The chain employs TRBV18 and TRBJ1-2, with 7 bases matching TRBD1. This CDR3 is built from 14 residues. The J segment lost 6 bases and the V segment lost 2 bases, leaving 6 bases of the junction unmatched. The germline V gene has CDR1 KGHSH and CDR2 LQKENI. The CDR3 nucleotides are TGTGCCAGCTCACCATTTCGACAGGGAAATGGCTACACCTTC. Its protein product is CASSPFRQGNGYTF.

The rearrangement joins TRBV2 to TRBJ1-1, with TRBD1 matching over 9 bases. The CDR3 runs 14 residues. Per germline, CDR1 SNHLY and CDR2 FYNNEI. V trimming: 6 bases; J trimming: 7 bases; junction bases outside the gene matches: 9. CDR3 coding DNA: TGTGCCAGCAGAACACAGGGGGCAAGGTATGAAGCTTTCTTT. The encoded protein is CASRTQGARYEAFF.

Judged by abundance, this clone is medium-sized. This chain links TRBV29-1 with TRBJ1-2; D is possibly TRBD1 (6 bases). CDR1 and CDR2 (germline): SQVTM, ANQGSEA. Trimming took 3 bases from V and 2 from J, leaving 16 bases between them. This CDR3 contains 15 residues. DNA for the CDR3: TGCAGCGTTGAGACTTTGGACAGCTCCAACTATGGCTACACCTTC. As protein: CSVETLDSSNYGYTF. Variable domain in full (rest from reference TRBV29-1 and TRBJ1-2): SAVISQKPSRDICQRGTSLTIQCQVDSQVTMMFWYRQQPGQSLTLIATANQGSEATYESGFVIDKFPISRPNLTFSTLTVSNMSPEDSSIYLCSVETLDSSNYGYTFGSGTRLTVV.

There are a few counts of this clone. The CDR3 sequence: CASSERGGRTDTQYF. CDR3 sequence (DNA): TGCGCCAGCAGTGAACGGGGGGGACGCACAGATACGCAGTATTTT. The chain combines TRBV10-2 with TRBJ2-3; TRBD2 agrees at 8 bases. J gave up 1 base and V 3 bases, and 3 bases lay outside the gene matches. The germline V gene encodes CDR1 WSHSY and CDR2 SAAADI. There are 15 residues in the CDR3.

By sample fraction, this clone is medium-sized. The sample holds other DNA sequences that translate to the same CDR3. V gene TRBV5-1 combines with J gene TRBJ2-3, with 8 bases fitting TRBD2. Germline V gives CDR1 SGHRS, CDR2 YFSETQ. This CDR3 has 15 residues. V was clipped by 0 bases and J by 5 bases; unmatched bases: 5. CDR3 in amino acids: CASSLVGGAVDTQYF. In DNA, the CDR3 is TGCGCCAGCAGCTTGGTCGGGGGGGCTGTAGATACGCAGTATTTT. The full variable domain, its missing parts supplied by reference TRBV5-1 and TRBJ2-3, is KAGVTQTPRYLIKTRGQQVTLSCSPISGHRSVSWYQQTPGQGLQFLFEYFSETQRNKGNFPGRFSGRQFSNSRSEMNVSTLELGDSALYLCASSLVGGAVDTQYFGPGTRLTVL.

The V and J genes are TRBV4-2 and TRBJ1-2; D is uncertain. Germline V gene lookup returns CDR1 LGHNA and CDR2 YNFKEQ. Trimming left V 5 bases short and J 1 base short, with 5 bases between. CDR3 length equals 12 residues. The DNA of the CDR3 is TGTGCCAGCAGCTCCGGTAACTATGGCTACACCTTC. This gives the protein CASSSGNYGYTF.

This clone qualifies as medium-sized. This sample also contains other DNA sequences that code for the same CDR3. This rearrangement joins TRBV5-1 to TRBJ2-3; D is perhaps TRBD1 (6 bases). CDR1 SGHRS and CDR2 YFSETQ come from the germline V gene. Trimming removed 0 bases from V and 6 bases from J, with 14 bases in between. This CDR3 region has 15 residues. CDR3: CASSLVGGAVDTQYF. CDR3 nucleotides: TGCGCCAGCAGCTTGGTTGGGGGCGCGGTGGATACGCAGTATTTT.

This clone is judged medium-sized. This rearrangement joins TRBV5-6 to TRBJ1-1, with a possible D match to TRBD1 (5 bases). The length of the CDR3 is 14 residues. V lost 5 bases, J lost 1 base, and 12 bases lay in between. Germline CDR1 reads SGHDT; CDR2 reads YYEEEE. The DNA of the CDR3 is TGTGCCAGCAGGGACACAGGTTGGAACACTGAAGCTTTCTTT. As protein: CASRDTGWNTEAFF. Drawing the rest from reference TRBV5-6 and TRBJ1-1, the complete variable domain is DAGVTQSPTHLIKTRGQQVTLRCSPKSGHDTVSWYQQALGQGPQFIFQYYEEEERQRGNFPDRFSGHQFPNYSSELNVNALLLGDSALYLCASRDTGWNTEAFFGQGTRLTVV.

This clone has only a few counts. The chain has TRBV5-6 and TRBJ2-5; TRBD2 aligns across 8 bases. V shed 0 bases, J shed 4 bases, and the junction held 5 bases outside the gene matches. The CDR3 spans 15 residues. Germline values: CDR1 SGHDT, CDR2 YYEEEE. In nucleotides, the CDR3 is TGTGCCAGCAGCTTGGCCGCGGGGGGAAGAGAGACCCAGTACTTC. Protein product: CASSLAAGGRETQYF.

This chain links TRBV5-4 with TRBJ2-5, with D tentatively TRBD2 (5 bases). The CDR3 loop spans 13 amino acids. Trimming removed 3 bases at V and 3 bases at J, with 9 bases between. Germline assignment: CDR1 SGHNT and CDR2 YYREEE (reference sequence). The DNA of the CDR3 is TGTGCCAGCAGCTCCCAGAGGGAAGAGACCCAGTACTTC. It specifies CASSSQREETQYF.

By sample fraction, this clone is medium-sized. The chain employs TRBV5-1 and TRBJ2-1; a weak D match, TRBD1 (6 bases). V was cut by 4 bases and J by 5 bases, with 19 bases left in between. In germline, CDR1 is SGHRS, CDR2 YFSETQ. CDR3 size: 16 residues. The CDR3 sequence: CASSIQGSGLNNEQFF. The CDR3, as DNA: TGCGCCAGCAGCATCCAGGGGTCTGGCCTTAACAATGAGCAGTTCTTC.

The chain is built from TRBV7-8 and TRBJ2-5; D perhaps matches TRBD2 (6 bases). Germline values: CDR1 SGHVS, CDR2 FQNEAQ. There are 13 residues in the CDR3. Trimming removed 7 bases from V and 5 bases from J, with 14 bases in between. CDR3: CASTRLDMETQYF. The DNA for the CDR3 is TGTGCCAGCACCAGACTAGACATGGAGACCCAGTACTTC.

This sequence joins TRBV7-6 and TRBJ2-5, with 8 bases that match TRBD2. CDR1 and CDR2 (germline): SGHVS, FNYEAQ. The CDR3 has 16 amino acids. The ends lost 1 base at V and 7 bases at J; junction bases unmatched: 11. The CDR3 DNA reads as TGTGCCAGCAGCTTAGGTCTCCGGGGGGGCCTTGGGACCCAGTACTTC. It translates to CASSLGLRGGLGTQYF. Using reference TRBV7-6 and TRBJ2-5 for the parts outside the CDR3, the full variable domain is GAGVSQSPRYKVTKRGQDVALRCDPISGHVSLYWYRQALGQGPEFLTYFNYEAQQDKSGLPNDRFSAERPEGSISTLTIQRTEQRDSAMYRCASSLGLRGGLGTQYFGPGTRLLVL.

The sample holds one count of this clone. The V and J genes are TRBV28 and TRBJ2-7, with D possibly TRBD1 on 6 matching bases. The V end was cut by 3 bases, the J end by 2 bases, with 14 bases between. This CDR3 is 15 amino acids long. Germline CDR1 MDHEN, CDR2 SYDVKM. The CDR3 here is CASSLKRGHPYEQYV. The CDR3 DNA is TGTGCCAGCAGTTTGAAAAGGGGACATCCCTACGAGCAGTACGTC.

This chain links TRBV10-3 with TRBJ2-1, with 7 bases matching TRBD2. The CDR3 loop spans 15 amino acids. Trimming removed 4 bases from V and 3 bases from J; junction bases left unmatched: 6. Germline V gene data show CDR1 as ENHRY and CDR2 as SYGVKD. This chain's CDR3 is CAISGERGGYNEQFF. CDR3 sequence (DNA): TGTGCCATCAGTGGAGAGCGGGGAGGCTACAATGAGCAGTTCTTC.

The chain uses TRBV10-3 and TRBJ1-2; TRBD1 aligns across 9 bases. The length of the CDR3 is 15 residues. Germline-derived CDR1 and CDR2 are ENHRY and SYGVKD. V was clipped by 3 bases and J by 2 bases; unmatched bases: 4. The CDR3 DNA follows: TGTGCCATCAGTGACCTCGGACAGGGGAACTATGGCTACACCTTC. Translated, it gives CAISDLGQGNYGYTF.

This chain joins TRBV15 and TRBJ1-1, with 9 nucleotides matching TRBD1. This CDR3 is built from 14 residues. After removal of 3 bases from V and 8 bases from J, the junction contained 7 bases not matched to a gene. In germline, CDR1 is LNHNV, CDR2 YYDKDF (reference sequence). CDR3 in DNA: TGTGCCACCAGCAGGAACAGGGGGCGGATCGAAGCTTTCTTT. Protein: CATSRNRGRIEAFF.

V gene TRBV5-4 combines with J gene TRBJ1-4; TRBD1 agrees at 8 bases. The J segment lost 7 bases and the V segment lost 4 bases, leaving 12 bases of the junction unmatched. CDR3 length: 16 amino acids. Germline V gene sequence: CDR1 SGHNT, CDR2 YYREEE (reference sequence). CDR3 coding DNA: TGTGCCAGCAGCCAAGAAATTGGCAGGGGGCGTGAAAAACTGTTTTTT. The encoded protein is CASSQEIGRGREKLFF. The complete variable domain, with remaining parts taken from reference TRBV5-4 and TRBJ1-4, reads ETGVTQSPTHLIKTRGQQVTLRCSSQSGHNTVSWYQQALGQGPQFIFQYYREEENGRGNFPPRFSGLQFPNYSSELNVNALELDDSALYLCASSQEIGRGREKLFFGSGTQLSVL.

This clone is deemed medium-sized. The genes are TRBV14 and TRBJ2-2; no clear D. CDR3 length: 15 amino acids. V was clipped by 1 base and J by 2 bases, with 8 bases between them. Germline lookup yields CDR1 SGHDN and CDR2 FVKESK. The CDR3 region is CASSQGHHNTGELFF. CDR3 DNA sequence: TGTGCCAGCAGCCAAGGACACCATAACACCGGGGAGCTGTTTTTT.

This clone is medium-sized by share. The rearrangement uses TRBV28 and TRBJ1-4, with TRBD1 as a possible D gene (5 bases). V lost 2 bases, J lost 5 bases, and 12 bases lay in between. Germline assignment: CDR1 MDHEN and CDR2 SYDVKM. The length of the CDR3 is 15 residues. The CDR3 sequence: CASSLPGLFNEKLFF. For the CDR3, the DNA is TGTGCCAGCAGTTTACCGGGACTGTTCAATGAAAAACTGTTTTTT.

This clone was counted a few times. The chain combines TRBV11-1 with TRBJ2-5, with D tentatively TRBD2 (6 bases). CDR3 length equals 15 residues. Between the trimmed V and J ends, which lost 0 bases and 5 bases, there was a span of 13 bases. The germline V gene has CDR1 SGHAT and CDR2 FQDESV (reference sequence). The CDR3 DNA reads TGTGCCAGCAGCTTAGCTAGACTAGAGGAGGAGACCCAGTACTTC. As protein: CASSLARLEEETQYF.

The chain carries TRBV6-6 and TRBJ1-6; D gene unclear. Germline CDR1 and CDR2: MNHNY and SVGAGI (reference sequence). The CDR3 runs 14 residues. V dropped 2 bases and J dropped 10 bases, with 12 bases sitting between them. The CDR3 here is CASSYGAGTSPLHF. In DNA form, the CDR3 reads TGTGCCAGCAGTTACGGTGCAGGAACATCACCCCTCCACTTT.

As concerns this clone: Other DNA sequences within the sample encode an identical CDR3. The V gene is TRBV11-3, the J gene TRBJ2-1, with 7 bases aligning to TRBD2. V trimming: 1 base; J trimming: 4 bases; junction bases outside the gene matches: 4. This CDR3 is built from 15 residues. Germline assignment: CDR1 SGHNT and CDR2 YENEEA. The CDR3 DNA reads as TGTGCCAGCAGCTTAGCGGGGGGATCTTACAATGAGCAGTTCTTC. Its protein product is CASSLAGGSYNEQFF. The entire variable domain, with the rest obtained from reference TRBV11-3 and TRBJ2-1, is as follows: EAGVVQSPRYKIIEKKQPVAFWCNPISGHNTLYWYLQNLGQGPELLIRYENEEAVDDSQLPKDRFSAERLKGVDSTLKIQPAELGDSAVYLCASSLAGGSYNEQFFGPGTRLTVL.

The chain combines TRBV11-2 with TRBJ2-3; tentative D call: TRBD1 (7 bases). V was shortened by 5 bases and J by 1 base, with 16 bases between the two germline ends. This CDR3 comprises 16 residues. CDR1 is SGHAT and CDR2 is FQNNGV in the germline V gene. CDR3 sequence: CASSDRQGLGTDTQYF. The CDR3 bases are TGTGCCAGCAGCGACCGACAGGGACTGGGCACAGATACGCAGTATTTT.

The genes are TRBV23-1 and TRBJ1-2; D ambiguous. TRBV23-1 is annotated as an ORF whose role is uncertain. With 4 bases removed from V and 3 bases from J, the gap between germline ends came to 3 bases. The CDR3 is 11 amino acids. CDR3 in amino acids: CASSRHYGYTF. The DNA for the CDR3 is TGCGCCAGCAGTCGGCACTATGGCTACACCTTC.